The sequence of this T cell receptor beta chain was determined in a study of blood T cell repertoires in COVID-19. Clones were read by immunoSEQ multiplex PCR, and TCRdb kept only the in-frame ones, dropping some. This table has some 230,000 clones, 75% to 85% appearing once. The CDR3 is 16 amino acids. CDR1 and CDR2 from the germline V gene are LGHNA and YSLEER. Trimming at V came to 3 bases and at J to 5 bases, leaving 11 bases not matched to a gene. The material sequenced was peripheral blood. The chain uses TRBV4-3 and TRBJ2-5; 8 bases map to TRBD2. The TCR sequence derives from a woman between 50 and 59 years old with acute or convalescent COVID-19. CDR3 loop: CASSQAGAGVLETQYF. The CDR3, as DNA: TGCGCCAGCAGCCAGGCGGGAGCGGGGGTACTGGAGACCCAGTACTTC.